The source of this TCR beta chain is a study of T cell responses to AZD1222 COVID-19 vaccine. Findings of the study overall: Donor demographics were predominantly white British with a female majority; clonal diversity may be underestimated. Of spike-specific TCRs, nearly half reportedly target regions left unmutated in variants. With dominance at 160-218 and 743-854, vaccine-associated CD4 TCRs spanned spike.

The CDR3 is 14 amino acids. V lost 8 bases to trimming and J lost 7 bases; unmatched junction nucleotides: 13. The germline V gene encodes CDR1 LNHDA and CDR2 SQIVND (reference sequence). Second doses were pooled across both intervals (about 4 or about 12 weeks). Remarks on this clone: Its specificity is not known.

Clones were read by immunoSEQ multiplex PCR, and TCRdb kept only the in-frame ones, dropping some. This repertoire shows 110,000 or so clones, 70% to 90% found once; its top ten account for around 4.4%. The TCR originated in an adult who received the AZD1222 COVID-19 vaccine. The input for sequencing was peripheral blood, taken 28 days after the second AZD1222 dose. This sequence joins TRBV19 and TRBJ1-2; the match to TRBD1 covers 7 bases. In DNA form, the CDR3 reads TGTGCCAGTTCGCTAAAAGGACAGGCCTCTGGCTACACCTTC. Residues: CASSLKGQASGYTF.